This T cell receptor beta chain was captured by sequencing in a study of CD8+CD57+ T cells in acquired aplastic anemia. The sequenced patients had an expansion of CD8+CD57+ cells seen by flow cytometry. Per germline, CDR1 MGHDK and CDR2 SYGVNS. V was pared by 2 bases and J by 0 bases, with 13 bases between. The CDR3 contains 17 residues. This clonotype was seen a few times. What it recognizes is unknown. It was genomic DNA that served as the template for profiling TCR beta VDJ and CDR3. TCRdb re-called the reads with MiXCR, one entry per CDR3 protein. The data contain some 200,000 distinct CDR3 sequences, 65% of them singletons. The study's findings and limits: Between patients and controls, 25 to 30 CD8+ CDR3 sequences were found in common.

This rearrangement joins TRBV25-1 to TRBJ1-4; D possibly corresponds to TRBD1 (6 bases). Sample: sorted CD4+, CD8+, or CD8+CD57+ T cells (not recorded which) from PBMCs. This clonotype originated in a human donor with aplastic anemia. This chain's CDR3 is CASSEMGRGATNEKLFF. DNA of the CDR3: TGTGCCAGCAGTGAAATGGGCAGGGGAGCAACTAATGAAAAACTGTTTTTT.